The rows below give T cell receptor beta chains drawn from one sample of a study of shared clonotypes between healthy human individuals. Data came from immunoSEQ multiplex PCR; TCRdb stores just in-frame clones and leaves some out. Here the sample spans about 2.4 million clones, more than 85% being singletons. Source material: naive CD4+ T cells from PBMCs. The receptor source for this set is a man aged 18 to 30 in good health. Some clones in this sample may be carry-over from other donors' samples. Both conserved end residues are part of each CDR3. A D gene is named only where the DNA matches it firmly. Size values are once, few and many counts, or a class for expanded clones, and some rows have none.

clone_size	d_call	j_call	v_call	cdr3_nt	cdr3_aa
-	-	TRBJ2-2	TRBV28	TGTGCCAGCAGTTTATGGCAGGGAGGCACCGGGGAGCTGTTTTTT	CASSLWQGGTGELFF
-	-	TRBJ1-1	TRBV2	TGTGCCAGCAGATTGCAGGGGCAGAACACTGAAGCTTTCTTT	CASRLQGQNTEAFF
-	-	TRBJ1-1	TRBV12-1	TGTGCCAGCAGCTTTGCGATAGTGGGACCCAAAAACACTGAAGCTTTCTTT	CASSFAIVGPKNTEAFF
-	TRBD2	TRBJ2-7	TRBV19	TGTGCCAGTAGTCCCCCGACGGGGACTAGCGGGAGAAGGGCCTACGAGCAGTACTTC	CASSPPTGTSGRRAYEQYF
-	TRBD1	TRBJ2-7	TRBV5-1	TGCGCCAGCAGCTTAGAGGGGGCGTTTTACGAGCAGTACTTC	CASSLEGAFYEQYF
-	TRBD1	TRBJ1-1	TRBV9	TGTGCCAGCAGCGTCGAGGGACAGGGTCGGACTGAAGCTTTCTTT	CASSVEGQGRTEAFF
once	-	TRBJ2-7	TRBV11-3	TGTGCCAGCAGCTTTCCTAGACCATTACTTTGCTACGAGCAGTACTTC	CASSFPRPLLCYEQYF
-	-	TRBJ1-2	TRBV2	TGTGCCAGCAGTGTTACAGGATTGTATGGCTACACCTTC	CASSVTGLYGYTF
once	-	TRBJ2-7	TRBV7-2	TGTGCCAGCAAATACCAGAGGGCCTACGAGCAGTACTTC	CASKYQRAYEQYF
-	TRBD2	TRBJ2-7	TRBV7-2	TGTGCCAGCAGCTTAGCACGGACTAGCGGCTACGAGCAGTACTTC	CASSLARTSGYEQYF
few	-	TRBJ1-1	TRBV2	TGTGCCGGCCGGTCGGAGGCTTCGACTGAAGCTTTCTTT	CAGRSEASTEAFF
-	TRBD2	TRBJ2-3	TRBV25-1	TGTGCCAGCAGTGAATCCCGGGGACTAGCGGGAGGAACAGATACGCAGTATTTT	CASSESRGLAGGTDTQYF
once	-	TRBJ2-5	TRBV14	TGTGCCAGCAGCCAAGAGGTCTGGGGGCGAGGGCCCCAGTACTTC	CASSQEVWGRGPQYF
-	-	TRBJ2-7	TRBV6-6	TGTGCCAGCTGGGGGACCCGGGGTCTCGAGCAGTACTTC	CASWGTRGLEQYF
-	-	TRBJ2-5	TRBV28	TGTGCCAGCAGTATACGGGAAGAGACCCAGTACTTC	CASSIREETQYF
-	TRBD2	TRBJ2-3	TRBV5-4	TGTGCCAGCAGCTTGGGACTAGCGGGAGCGGGCACAGATACGCAGTATTTT	CASSLGLAGAGTDTQYF
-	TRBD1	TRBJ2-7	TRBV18	TGTGCCAGCTCACCTGGGACAGGGTACTACGAGCAGTACTTC	CASSPGTGYYEQYF